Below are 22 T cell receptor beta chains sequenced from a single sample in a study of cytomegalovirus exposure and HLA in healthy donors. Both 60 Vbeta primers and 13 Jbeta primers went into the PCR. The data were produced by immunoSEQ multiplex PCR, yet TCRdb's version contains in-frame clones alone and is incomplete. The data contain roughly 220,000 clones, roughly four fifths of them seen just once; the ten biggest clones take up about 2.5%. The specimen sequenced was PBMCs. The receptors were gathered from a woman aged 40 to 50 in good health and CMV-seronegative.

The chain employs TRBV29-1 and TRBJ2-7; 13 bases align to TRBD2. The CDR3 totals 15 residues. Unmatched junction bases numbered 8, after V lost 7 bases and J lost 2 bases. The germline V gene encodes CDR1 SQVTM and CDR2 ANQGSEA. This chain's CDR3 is CSGRTGTSGTYEQYF. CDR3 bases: TGCAGCGGTCGAACTGGGACTAGCGGGACCTACGAGCAGTACTTC.

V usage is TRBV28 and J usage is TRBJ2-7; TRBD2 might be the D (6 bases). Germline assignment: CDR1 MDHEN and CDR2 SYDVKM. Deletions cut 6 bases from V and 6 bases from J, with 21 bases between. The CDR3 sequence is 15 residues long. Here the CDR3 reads CASSLRRDFGREQYF. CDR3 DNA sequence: TGTGCCAGCAGCTTGAGGAGGGACTTCGGTCGCGAGCAGTACTTC.

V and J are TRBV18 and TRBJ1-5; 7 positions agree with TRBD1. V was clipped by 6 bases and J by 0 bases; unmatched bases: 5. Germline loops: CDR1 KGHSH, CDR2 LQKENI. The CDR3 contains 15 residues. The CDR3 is CASSVTGYSNQPQHF. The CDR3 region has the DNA TGTGCCAGCTCGGTGACAGGGTATAGCAATCAGCCCCAGCATTTT.

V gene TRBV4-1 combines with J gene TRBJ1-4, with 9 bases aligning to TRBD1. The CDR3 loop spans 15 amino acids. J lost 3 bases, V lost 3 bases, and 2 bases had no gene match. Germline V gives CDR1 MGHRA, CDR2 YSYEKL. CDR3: CASSQGQGPNEKLFF. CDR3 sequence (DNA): TGCGCCAGCAGCCAGGGACAGGGCCCTAATGAAAAACTGTTTTTT.

The CDR3 loop reads CASSLATGNYEQYF. The DNA of the CDR3 is TGCGCCAGCAGCTTGGCCACGGGAAACTACGAGCAGTACTTC. The chain uses TRBV5-1 and TRBJ2-5; D may be TRBD2 (5 bases). The end of the DNA fits TRBJ2-7 better, so the J call may be wrong. Germline-derived CDR1 and CDR2 are SGHRS and YFSETQ. The CDR3 consists of 14 residues.

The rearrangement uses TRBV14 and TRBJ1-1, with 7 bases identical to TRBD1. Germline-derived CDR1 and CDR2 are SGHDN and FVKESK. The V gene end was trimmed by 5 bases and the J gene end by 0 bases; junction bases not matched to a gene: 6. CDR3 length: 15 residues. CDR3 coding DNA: TGTGCCAGCAGCTACGGACAGGTTATGAACACTGAAGCTTTCTTT. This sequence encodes CASSYGQVMNTEAFF.

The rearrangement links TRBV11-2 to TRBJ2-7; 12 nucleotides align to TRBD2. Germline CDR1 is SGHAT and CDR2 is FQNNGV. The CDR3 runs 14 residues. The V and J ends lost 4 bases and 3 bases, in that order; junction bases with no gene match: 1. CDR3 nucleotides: TGTGCCAGCAGCTCGACTAGCGGGAGCTACGAGCAGTACTTC. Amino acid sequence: CASSSTSGSYEQYF. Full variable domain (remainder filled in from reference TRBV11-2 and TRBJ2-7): EAGVAQSPRYKIIEKRQSVAFWCNPISGHATLYWYQQILGQGPKLLIQFQNNGVVDDSQLPKDRFSAERLKGVDSTLKIQPAKLEDSAVYLCASSSTSGSYEQYFGPGTRLTVT.

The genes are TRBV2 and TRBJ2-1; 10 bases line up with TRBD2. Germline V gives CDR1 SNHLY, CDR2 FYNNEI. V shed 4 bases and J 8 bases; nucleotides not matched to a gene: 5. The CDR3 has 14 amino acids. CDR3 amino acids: CASSALAGVHEQFF. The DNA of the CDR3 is TGTGCCAGCAGTGCCCTAGCGGGAGTGCATGAGCAGTTCTTC.

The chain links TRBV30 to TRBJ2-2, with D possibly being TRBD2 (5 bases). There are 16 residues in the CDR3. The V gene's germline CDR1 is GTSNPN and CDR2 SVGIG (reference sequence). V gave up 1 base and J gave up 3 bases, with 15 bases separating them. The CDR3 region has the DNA TGTGCCTGGAGTGACGGGTTAGGACTCTACACCGGGGAGCTGTTTTTT. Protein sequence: CAWSDGLGLYTGELFF. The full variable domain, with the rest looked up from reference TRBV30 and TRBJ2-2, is SQTIHQWPATLVQPVGSPLSLECTVEGTSNPNLYWYRQAAGRGLQLLFYSVGIGQISSEVPQNLSASRPQDRQFILSSKKLLLSDSGFYLCAWSDGLGLYTGELFFGEGSRLTVL.

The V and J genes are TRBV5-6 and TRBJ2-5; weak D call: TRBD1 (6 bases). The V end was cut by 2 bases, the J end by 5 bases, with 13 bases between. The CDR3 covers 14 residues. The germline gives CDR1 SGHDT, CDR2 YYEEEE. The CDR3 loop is CASSLSGVSETQYF. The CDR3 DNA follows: TGTGCCAGCAGCTTATCAGGGGTTTCGGAGACCCAGTACTTC.

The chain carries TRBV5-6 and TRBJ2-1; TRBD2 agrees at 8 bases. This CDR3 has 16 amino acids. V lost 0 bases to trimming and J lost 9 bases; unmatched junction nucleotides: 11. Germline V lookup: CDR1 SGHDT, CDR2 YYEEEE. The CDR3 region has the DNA TGTGCCAGCAGCTTGGCTGACGGGACTAGGGATTTTGAGCAGTTCTTC. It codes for CASSLADGTRDFEQFF. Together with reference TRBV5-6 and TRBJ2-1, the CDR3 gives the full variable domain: DAGVTQSPTHLIKTRGQQVTLRCSPKSGHDTVSWYQQALGQGPQFIFQYYEEEERQRGNFPDRFSGHQFPNYSSELNVNALLLGDSALYLCASSLADGTRDFEQFFGPGTRLTVL.

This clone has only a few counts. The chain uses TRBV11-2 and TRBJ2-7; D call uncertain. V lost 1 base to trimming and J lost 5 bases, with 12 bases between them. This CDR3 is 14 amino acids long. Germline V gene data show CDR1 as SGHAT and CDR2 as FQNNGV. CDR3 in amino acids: CASSLGSVFHEQYF. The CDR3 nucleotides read TGTGCCAGCAGCTTAGGATCAGTTTTCCACGAGCAGTACTTC.

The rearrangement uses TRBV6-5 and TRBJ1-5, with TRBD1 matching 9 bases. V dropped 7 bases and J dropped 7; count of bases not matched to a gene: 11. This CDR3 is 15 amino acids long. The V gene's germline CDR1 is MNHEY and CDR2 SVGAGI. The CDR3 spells CASKYGTGSGQPQHF. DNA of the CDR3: TGTGCCAGCAAATATGGGACAGGGTCGGGACAGCCCCAGCATTTT.

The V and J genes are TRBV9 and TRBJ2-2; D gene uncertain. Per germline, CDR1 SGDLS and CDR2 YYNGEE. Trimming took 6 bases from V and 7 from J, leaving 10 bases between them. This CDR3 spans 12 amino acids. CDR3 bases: TGTGCCAGCACCGCGAATGGCGGGGAGCTGTTTTTT. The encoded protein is CASTANGGELFF.

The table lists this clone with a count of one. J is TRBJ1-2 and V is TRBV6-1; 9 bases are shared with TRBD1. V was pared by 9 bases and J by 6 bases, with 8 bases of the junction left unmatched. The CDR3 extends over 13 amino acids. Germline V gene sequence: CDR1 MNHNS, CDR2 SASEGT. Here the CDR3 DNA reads TGTGCCAGTTTGGAGGGACAGGGTCATGGCTACACCTTC. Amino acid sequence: CASLEGQGHGYTF.

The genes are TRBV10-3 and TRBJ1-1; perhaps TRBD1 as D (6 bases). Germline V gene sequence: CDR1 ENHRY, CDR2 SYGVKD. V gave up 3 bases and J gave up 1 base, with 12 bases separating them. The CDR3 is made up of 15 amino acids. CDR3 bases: TGTGCCATCAGTGATAGGGGGGGTAGGAACACTGAAGCTTTCTTT. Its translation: CAISDRGGRNTEAFF.

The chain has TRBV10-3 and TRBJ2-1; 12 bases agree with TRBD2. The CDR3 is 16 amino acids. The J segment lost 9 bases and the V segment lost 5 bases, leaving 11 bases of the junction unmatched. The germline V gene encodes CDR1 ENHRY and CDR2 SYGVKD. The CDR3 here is CAISTGTSGFSGEQFF. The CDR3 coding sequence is TGTGCCATCAGTACCGGGACTAGCGGGTTTAGCGGTGAGCAGTTCTTC.

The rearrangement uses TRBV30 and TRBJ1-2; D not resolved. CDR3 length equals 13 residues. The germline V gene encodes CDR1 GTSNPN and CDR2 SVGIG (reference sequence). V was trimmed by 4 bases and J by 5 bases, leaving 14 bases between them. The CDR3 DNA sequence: TGTGCCTGGACCGCACCCCAGACTTATGGCTACACCTTC. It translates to CAWTAPQTYGYTF. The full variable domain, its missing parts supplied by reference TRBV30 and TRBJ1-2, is SQTIHQWPATLVQPVGSPLSLECTVEGTSNPNLYWYRQAAGRGLQLLFYSVGIGQISSEVPQNLSASRPQDRQFILSSKKLLLSDSGFYLCAWTAPQTYGYTFGSGTRLTVV.

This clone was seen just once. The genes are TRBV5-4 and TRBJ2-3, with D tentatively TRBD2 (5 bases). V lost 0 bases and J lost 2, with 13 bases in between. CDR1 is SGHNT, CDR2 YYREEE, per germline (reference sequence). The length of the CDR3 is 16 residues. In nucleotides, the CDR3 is TGTGCCAGCAGCTTGGGTCTCCTAGCAAACACAGATACGCAGTATTTT. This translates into CASSLGLLANTDTQYF.

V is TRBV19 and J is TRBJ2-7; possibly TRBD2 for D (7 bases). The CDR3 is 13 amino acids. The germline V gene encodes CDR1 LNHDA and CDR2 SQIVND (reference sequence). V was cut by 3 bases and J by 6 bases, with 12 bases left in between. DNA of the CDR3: TGTGCCAGTAGTATGGGGGGGGCAGGCGAGCAGTACTTC. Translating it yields CASSMGGAGEQYF.

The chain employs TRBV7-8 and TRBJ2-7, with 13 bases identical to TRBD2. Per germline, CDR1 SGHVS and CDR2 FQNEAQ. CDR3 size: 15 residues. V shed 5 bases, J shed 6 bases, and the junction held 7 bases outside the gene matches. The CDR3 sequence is CASSTSRTSGSEQYF. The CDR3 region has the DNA TGTGCCAGCAGCACCTCTCGGACTAGCGGGAGCGAGCAGTACTTC.

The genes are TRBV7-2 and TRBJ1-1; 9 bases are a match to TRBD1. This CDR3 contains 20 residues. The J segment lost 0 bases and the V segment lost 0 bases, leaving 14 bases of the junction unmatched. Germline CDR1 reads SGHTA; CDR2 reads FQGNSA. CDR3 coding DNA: TGTGCCAGCAGCTTAGCCGGGGGGACAGGGCTTAAAGACTTGAACACTGAAGCTTTCTTT. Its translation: CASSLAGGTGLKDLNTEAFF.